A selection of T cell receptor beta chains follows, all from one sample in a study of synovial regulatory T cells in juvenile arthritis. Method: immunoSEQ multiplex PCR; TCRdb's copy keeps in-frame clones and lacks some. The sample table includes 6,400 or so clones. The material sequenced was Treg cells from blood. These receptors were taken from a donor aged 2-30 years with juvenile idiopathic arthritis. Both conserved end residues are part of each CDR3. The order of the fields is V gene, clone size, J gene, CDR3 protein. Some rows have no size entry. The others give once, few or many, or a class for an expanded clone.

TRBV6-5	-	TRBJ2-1	CASSFGLVGEQFF
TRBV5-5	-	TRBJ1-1	CASSLDRVTPRNTEAFF
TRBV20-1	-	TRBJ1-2	CSAIVRDGYTF
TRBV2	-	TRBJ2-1	CASSDQGAYNEQFF
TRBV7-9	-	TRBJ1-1	CASTEANTEAFF
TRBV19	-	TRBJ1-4	CASSRLASNEKLFF
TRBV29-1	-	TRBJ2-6	CSVARAGANVLTF
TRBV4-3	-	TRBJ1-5	CASSQENGPQHF
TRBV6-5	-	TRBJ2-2	CASSLYGELFF
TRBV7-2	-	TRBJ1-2	CASSIGGSGYGYTF
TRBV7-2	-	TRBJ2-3	CASSPRRGDTQYF
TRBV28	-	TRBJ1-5	CASSTGGTYQPQHF
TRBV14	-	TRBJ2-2	CASSQGTKVYSTGELFF
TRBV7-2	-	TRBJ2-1	CASSLKREHYNEQFF
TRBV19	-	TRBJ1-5	CASRYREDQPQHF
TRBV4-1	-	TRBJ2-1	CASSQLDRGRDEQFF
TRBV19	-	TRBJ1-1	CASSIGRGKVTEAFF
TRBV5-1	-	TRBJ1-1	CASSLLGIPQMGTEAFF
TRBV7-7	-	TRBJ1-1	CASSPTTGGKAFF
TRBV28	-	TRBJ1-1	CASSLWTGNTEAFF
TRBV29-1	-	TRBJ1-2	CSVDGDRDYYGYTF
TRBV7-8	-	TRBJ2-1	CASSLTTTAQFF
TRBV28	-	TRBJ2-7	CASSLRGLTTYEQYF
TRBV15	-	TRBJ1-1	CATNRDRVNTEAFF
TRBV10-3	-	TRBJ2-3	CAISELGDTQYF
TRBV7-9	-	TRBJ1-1	CASSMGAVNTEAFF
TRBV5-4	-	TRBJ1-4	CASSYKGREKLFF
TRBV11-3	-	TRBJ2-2	CASSSLGFAGTGELFF
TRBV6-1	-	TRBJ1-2	CASRRAGYSTF
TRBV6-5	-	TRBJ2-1	CASRLGTGGYNEQFF
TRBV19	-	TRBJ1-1	CASSTNREFMNTEAFF
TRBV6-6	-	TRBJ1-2	CASSYWTGADGYTF
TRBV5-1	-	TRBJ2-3	CASGRGQASGTDTQYF
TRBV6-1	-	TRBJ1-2	CASTRVGIQYGYTF
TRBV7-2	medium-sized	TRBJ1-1	CASSIGGGPAEAFF
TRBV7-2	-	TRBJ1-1	CASSLLGGVTEAFF
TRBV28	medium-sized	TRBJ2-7	CASSLPKGGSASSYEQYF
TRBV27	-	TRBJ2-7	CASRKTGGYEQYF
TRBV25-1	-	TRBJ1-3	CASSGTLGTGAGNTIYF
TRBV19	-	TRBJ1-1	CASGEAFF
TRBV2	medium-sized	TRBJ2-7	CASSGLAGVWYEQYF
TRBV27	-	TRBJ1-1	CASSLVGDRANTEAFF
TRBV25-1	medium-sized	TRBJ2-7	CASSAPGPYEQYF
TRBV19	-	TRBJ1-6	CASSIDLWDRGAPLHF
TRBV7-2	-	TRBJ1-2	CASALTGPSGYTF
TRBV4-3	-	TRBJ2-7	CASSQGSGYFRGGHEQYF
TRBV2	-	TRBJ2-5	CASIRGGRETQYF
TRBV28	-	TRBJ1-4	CASMGPREKLFF
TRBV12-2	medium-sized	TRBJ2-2	CASRLDVSGYRTGELFF
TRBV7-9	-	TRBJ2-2	CASSLVVAGELFF
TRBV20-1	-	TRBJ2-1	CSASNNEQFF
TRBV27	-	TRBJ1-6	CASSFLGRNSPLHF
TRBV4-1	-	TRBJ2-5	CASSLLAGGQETQYF
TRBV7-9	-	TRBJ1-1	CASSFGVGTEAFF
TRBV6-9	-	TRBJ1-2	CASSSGGPYGYTF
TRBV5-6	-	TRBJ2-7	CASSLAVWSSGRIYEQYF
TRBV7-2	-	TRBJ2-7	CASSLTSGRDIDEQYF